The entry that follows covers one T cell receptor (beta chain) sequence. Profiled with immunoSEQ multiplex PCR; TCRdb holds only in-frame clones, not every one. The sample records some 150,000 clones, roughly nine tenths being singletons. This CDR3 region has 15 residues. Germline V gene sequence: CDR1 MDHEN, CDR2 SYDVKM. The junction had 9 bases not matched to a gene; V was cut back by 5 bases and J by 5 bases. The data originate from a study of blood T cell repertoires in COVID-19. Study-wide background: Both acute and convalescent COVID-19 samples were obtained from the United States, Italy and Spain.

This TCR derives from an older woman with active COVID-19. The gene calls are TRBV28 and TRBJ2-5; TRBD1 matches 9 bases. What was sequenced was peripheral blood. CDR3 residues: CASSPRQGGGETQYF. The CDR3 DNA reads as TGTGCCAGCAGTCCCCGACAGGGGGGCGGGGAGACCCAGTACTTC.